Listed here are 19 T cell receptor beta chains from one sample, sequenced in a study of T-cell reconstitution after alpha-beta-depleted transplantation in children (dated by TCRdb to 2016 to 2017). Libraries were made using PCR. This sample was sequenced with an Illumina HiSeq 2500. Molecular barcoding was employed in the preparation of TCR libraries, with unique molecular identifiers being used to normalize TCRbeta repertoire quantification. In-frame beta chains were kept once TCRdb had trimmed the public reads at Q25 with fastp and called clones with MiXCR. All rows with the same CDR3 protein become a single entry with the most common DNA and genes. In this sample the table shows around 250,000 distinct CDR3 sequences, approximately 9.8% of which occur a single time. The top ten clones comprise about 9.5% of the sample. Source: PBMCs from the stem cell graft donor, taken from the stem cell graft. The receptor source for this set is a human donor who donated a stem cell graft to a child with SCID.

CDR3 DNA sequence: TGCGCCAGCAGGCTCGGAACCGTCGATATCTCGGGTTACGAGCAGTACTTC. Protein sequence: CASRLGTVDISGYEQYF. The chain recombines TRBV5-1 with TRBJ2-7; D not resolved. This CDR3 has 17 amino acids. CDR1 is SGHRS and CDR2 is YFSETQ in the germline V gene. V shed 5 bases and J shed 4 bases, with 25 bases lying between them.

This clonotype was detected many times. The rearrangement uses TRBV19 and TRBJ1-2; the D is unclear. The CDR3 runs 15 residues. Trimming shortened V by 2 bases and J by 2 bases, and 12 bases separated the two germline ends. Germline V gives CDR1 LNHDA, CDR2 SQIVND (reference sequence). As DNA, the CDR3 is TGTGCCAGTAGTATAAGTAAGGGATCGAACTATGGCTACACCTTC. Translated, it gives CASSISKGSNYGYTF. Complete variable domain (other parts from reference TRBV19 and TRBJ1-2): DGGITQSPKYLFRKEGQNVTLSCEQNLNHDAMYWYRQDPGQGLRLIYYSQIVNDFQKGDIAEGYSVSREKKESFPLTVTSAQKNPTAFYLCASSISKGSNYGYTFGSGTRLTVV.

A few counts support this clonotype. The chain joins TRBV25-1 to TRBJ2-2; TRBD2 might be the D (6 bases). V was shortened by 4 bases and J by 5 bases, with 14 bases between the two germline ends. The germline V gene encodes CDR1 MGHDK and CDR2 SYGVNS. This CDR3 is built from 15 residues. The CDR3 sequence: CASSVGRNRTGELFF. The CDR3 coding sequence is TGTGCCAGCAGTGTAGGGAGGAACAGGACCGGGGAGCTGTTTTTT.

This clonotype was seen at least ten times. CDR3 protein: CASSLRGEAFF. CDR3 coding DNA: TGTGCCAGCAGTTTGCGGGGTGAAGCTTTCTTT. The V gene is TRBV12-3 or TRBV12-4, the J gene TRBJ1-1; D remains unclear. Trimming removed 3 bases from V and 7 bases from J, with 6 bases in between. The CDR3 has 11 amino acids.

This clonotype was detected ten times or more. The CDR3 sequence: CASSLRSDTQYF. CDR3 nucleotide sequence: TGTGCCAGCAGCCTTCGATCAGATACGCAGTATTTT. The chain uses TRBV7-9 and TRBJ2-3; D remains unclear. The V end lost 5 bases, the J end lost 4 bases, and 7 bases lay between the germline ends. Per germline, CDR1 SEHNR and CDR2 FQNEAQ (reference sequence). The CDR3 totals 12 residues.

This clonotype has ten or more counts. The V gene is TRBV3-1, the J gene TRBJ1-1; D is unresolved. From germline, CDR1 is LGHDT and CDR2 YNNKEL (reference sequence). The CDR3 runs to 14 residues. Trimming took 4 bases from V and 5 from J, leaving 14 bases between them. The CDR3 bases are TGTGCCAGCAGCCCGGGTAGGGATGTGACTGAAGCTTTCTTT. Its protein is CASSPGRDVTEAFF.

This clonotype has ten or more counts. The CDR3 DNA reads as TGTGCCATCAGGACCAGCAGTGAGGAGACCCAGTACTTC. Protein sequence: CAIRTSSEETQYF. The chain links TRBV10-3 to TRBJ2-5; D call uncertain. The CDR3 loop spans 13 amino acids. V shed 6 bases and J shed 5 bases, with 13 bases lying between them. CDR1 and CDR2 from the germline V gene are ENHRY and SYGVKD.

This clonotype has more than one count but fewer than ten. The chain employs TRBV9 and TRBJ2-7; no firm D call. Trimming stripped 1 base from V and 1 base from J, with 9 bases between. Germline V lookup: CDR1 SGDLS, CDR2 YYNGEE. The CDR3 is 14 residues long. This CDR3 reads CASSVSDGSYEQYF. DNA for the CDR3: TGTGCCAGCAGCGTATCCGACGGATCCTACGAGCAGTACTTC.

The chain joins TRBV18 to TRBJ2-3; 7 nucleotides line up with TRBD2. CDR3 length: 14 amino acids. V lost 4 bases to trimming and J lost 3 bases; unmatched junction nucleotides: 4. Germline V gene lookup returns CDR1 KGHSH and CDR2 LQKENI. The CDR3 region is CASSRIGGTDTQYF. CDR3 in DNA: TGTGCCAGCTCACGTATCGGGGGGACAGATACGCAGTATTTT.

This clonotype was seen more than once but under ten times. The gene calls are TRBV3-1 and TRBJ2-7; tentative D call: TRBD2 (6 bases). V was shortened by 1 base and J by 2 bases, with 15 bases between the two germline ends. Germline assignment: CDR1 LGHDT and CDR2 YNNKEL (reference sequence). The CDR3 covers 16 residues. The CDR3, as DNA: TGTGCCAGCAGCCAAGGCCCCTTGCCGGGGGCCTACGAGCAGTACTTC. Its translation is CASSQGPLPGAYEQYF.

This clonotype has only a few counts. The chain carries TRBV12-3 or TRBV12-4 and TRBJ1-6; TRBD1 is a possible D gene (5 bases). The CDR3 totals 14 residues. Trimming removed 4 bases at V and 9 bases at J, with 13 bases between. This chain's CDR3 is CASSSGGMGSPLHF. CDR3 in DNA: TGTGCCAGCAGTTCCGGGGGAATGGGTTCACCCCTCCACTTT.

This chain's CDR3 is CASSLGWGTNTEAFF. The CDR3 nucleotides are TGTGCCAGCAGCTTAGGTTGGGGGACTAACACTGAAGCTTTCTTT. The rearrangement uses TRBV7-2 and TRBJ1-1; possibly TRBD1 for D (5 bases). The germline CDR1 and CDR2 sequences are SGHTA and FQGNSA. The length of the CDR3 is 15 residues. Between the trimmed V and J ends, which lost 1 base and 2 bases, there was a span of 11 bases.

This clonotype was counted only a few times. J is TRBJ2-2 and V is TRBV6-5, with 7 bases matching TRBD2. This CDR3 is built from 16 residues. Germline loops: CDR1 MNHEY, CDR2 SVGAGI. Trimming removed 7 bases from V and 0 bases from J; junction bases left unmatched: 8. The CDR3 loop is CASTLGGTANTGELFF. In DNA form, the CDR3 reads TGTGCCAGCACTCTGGGGGGGACTGCGAACACCGGGGAGCTGTTTTTT.

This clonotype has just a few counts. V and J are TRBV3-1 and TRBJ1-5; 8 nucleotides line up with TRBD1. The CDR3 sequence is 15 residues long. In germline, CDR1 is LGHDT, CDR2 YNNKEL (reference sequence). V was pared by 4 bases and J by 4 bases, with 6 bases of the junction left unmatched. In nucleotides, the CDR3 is TGTGCCAGCAGCCGTGGACAGGGCCCGAATCAGCCCCAGCATTTT. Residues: CASSRGQGPNQPQHF. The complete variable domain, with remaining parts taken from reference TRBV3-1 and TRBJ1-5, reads DTAVSQTPKYLVTQMGNDKSIKCEQNLGHDTMYWYKQDSKKFLKIMFSYNNKELIINETVPNRFSPKSPDKAHLNLHINSLELGDSAVYFCASSRGQGPNQPQHFGDGTRLSIL.

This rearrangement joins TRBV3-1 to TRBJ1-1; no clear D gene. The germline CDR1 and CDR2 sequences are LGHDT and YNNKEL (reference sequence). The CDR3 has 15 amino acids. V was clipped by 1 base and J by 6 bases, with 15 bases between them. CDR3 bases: TGTGCCAGCAGCCAAGCGGATAGTAGAAGCCCTGAAGCTTTCTTT. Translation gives CASSQADSRSPEAFF.

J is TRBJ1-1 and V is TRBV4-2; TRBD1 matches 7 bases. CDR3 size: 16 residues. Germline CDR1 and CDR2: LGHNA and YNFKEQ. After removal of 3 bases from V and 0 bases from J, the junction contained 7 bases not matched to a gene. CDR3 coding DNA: TGTGCCAGCAGCCAGAACAGGGGCCTCATGAACACTGAAGCTTTCTTT. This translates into CASSQNRGLMNTEAFF.

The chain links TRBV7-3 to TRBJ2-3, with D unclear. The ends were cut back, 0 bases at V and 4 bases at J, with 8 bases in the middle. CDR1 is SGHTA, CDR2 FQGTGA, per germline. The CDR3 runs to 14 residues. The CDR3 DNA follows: TGTGCCAGCAGCTTAACGTGGGCGTCAGATACGCAGTATTTT. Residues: CASSLTWASDTQYF.

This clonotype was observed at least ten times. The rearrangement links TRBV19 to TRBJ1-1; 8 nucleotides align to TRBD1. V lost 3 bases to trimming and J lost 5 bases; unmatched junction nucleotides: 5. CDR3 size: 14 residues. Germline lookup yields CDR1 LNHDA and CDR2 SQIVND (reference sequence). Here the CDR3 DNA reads TGTGCCAGTAGTATCAGGGGGCGAGAAACTGAAGCTTTCTTT. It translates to CASSIRGRETEAFF.

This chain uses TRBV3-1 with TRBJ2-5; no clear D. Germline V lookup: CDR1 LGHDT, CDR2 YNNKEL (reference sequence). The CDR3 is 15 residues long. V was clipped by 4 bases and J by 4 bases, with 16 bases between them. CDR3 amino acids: CASSPNVLKGETQYF. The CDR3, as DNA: TGTGCCAGCAGCCCGAATGTCCTCAAAGGAGAGACCCAGTACTTC.